This TCR beta chain was observed in a study of blood T cell repertoires in COVID-19. The V end lost 3 bases, the J end lost 8 bases, and 15 bases lay between the germline ends. The germline V gene has CDR1 SGHKS and CDR2 YYEKEE (reference sequence). The CDR3 has 14 residues. Original data processing: From reference gene primer amplification, estimates of nucleated cell counts were derived. Profiled with immunoSEQ multiplex PCR; TCRdb holds only in-frame clones, not every one. V and J calls and clone size come straight from that table; D and trimming were deduced from the DNA. The sample contains roughly 170,000 clones, approximately 79% of which appear only once.

The receptor was derived from an elderly woman with acute or convalescent COVID-19. The chain uses TRBV5-5 and TRBJ2-1, with a tentative D call TRBD2 (6 bases). Sample: peripheral blood. The CDR3 DNA follows: TGTGCCAGCAGCTACGGGCAGGGAGGCTATGAGCAGTTCTTC. Protein product: CASSYGQGGYEQFF.